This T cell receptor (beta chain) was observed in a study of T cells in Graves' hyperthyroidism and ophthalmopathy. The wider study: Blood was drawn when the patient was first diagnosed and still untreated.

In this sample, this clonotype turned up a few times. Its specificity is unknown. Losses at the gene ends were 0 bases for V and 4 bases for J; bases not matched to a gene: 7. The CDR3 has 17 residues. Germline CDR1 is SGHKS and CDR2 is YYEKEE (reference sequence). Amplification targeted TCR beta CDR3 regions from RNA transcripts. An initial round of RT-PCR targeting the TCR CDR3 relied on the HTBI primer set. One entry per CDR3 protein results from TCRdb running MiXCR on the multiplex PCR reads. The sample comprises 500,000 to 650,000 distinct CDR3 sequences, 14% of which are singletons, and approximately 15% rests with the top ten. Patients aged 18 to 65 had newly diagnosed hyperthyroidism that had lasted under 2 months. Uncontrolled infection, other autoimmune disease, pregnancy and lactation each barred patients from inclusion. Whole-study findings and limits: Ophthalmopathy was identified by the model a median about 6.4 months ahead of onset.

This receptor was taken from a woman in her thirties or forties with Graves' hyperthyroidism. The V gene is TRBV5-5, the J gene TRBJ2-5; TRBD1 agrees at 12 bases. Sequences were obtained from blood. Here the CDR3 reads CASSLEGQGALGETQYF. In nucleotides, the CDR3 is TGTGCCAGCAGCTTGGAGGGACAGGGGGCCTTGGGAGAGACCCAGTACTTC.